A single sample is the source of the 17 T cell receptor beta chains below, sequenced in a study of monozygotic twins with inflammatory bowel disease (dated by TCRdb to between 2018 and 2021). Receptor amplification or capture employed 5' RACE. TCRdb lists the instrument as Illumina HiSeq 2500. The reads went through TCRdb reprocessing, and each CDR3 protein sequence gets one entry with no DNA. The sample's own table lists approximately 400,000 distinct CDR3 sequences. The ten largest make up under 3% of the sample. The material sequenced was blood. Source of these receptors: a human donor with ulcerative colitis or Crohn's disease, or a healthy co-twin of an affected twin (not recorded which).

V gene TRBV21-1 combines with J gene TRBJ1-6. TRBV21-1 is described as a pseudogene. There are 14 residues in the CDR3. The CDR3 loop reads CASSKDRLRPPLHF.

This sequence joins TRBV5-1 and TRBJ2-3. CDR3 length: 14 residues. Germline V CDR1 and CDR2: SGHRS, YFSETQ. The CDR3 loop reads CASSLFDSTDTQYF.

This sequence joins TRBV20-1 and TRBJ1-5; TCRdb's assignment of TRBD1 cannot be checked, as there is no DNA. The germline V gene has CDR1 DFQATT and CDR2 SNEGSKA (reference sequence). This CDR3 spans 13 amino acids. This CDR3 reads CSARGGGDQPQHF.

This chain connects TRBV2 to TRBJ1-1. The CDR3 has 13 amino acids. Germline values: CDR1 SNHLY, CDR2 FYNNEI. This CDR3 is CASSEGFNTEAFF.

CDR3 in amino acids: CASSLFGGNGNQPQHF. This chain connects TRBV28 to TRBJ1-5; TCRdb picks TRBD1, but there is no DNA to check that call. Germline V CDR1 and CDR2: MDHEN, SYDVKM. The CDR3 runs to 16 residues.

This chain uses TRBV6-2 or TRBV6-3 with TRBJ2-7. The CDR3 covers 13 residues. Per the germline V gene, CDR1 is MNHEY and CDR2 is SVGEGT. CDR3 amino acids: CASRDARIYEQYF.

The J gene is TRBJ2-1, the V gene TRBV11-3; the TCRdb D gene call, TRBD1, has no DNA to confirm it. CDR1 is SGHNT and CDR2 is YENEEA in the germline V gene. The CDR3 is 15 amino acids. CDR3 loop: CASSLEGTGGNEQFF. The full variable domain, rest sourced from reference TRBV11-3 and TRBJ2-1, is EAGVVQSPRYKIIEKKQPVAFWCNPISGHNTLYWYLQNLGQGPELLIRYENEEAVDDSQLPKDRFSAERLKGVDSTLKIQPAELGDSAVYLCASSLEGTGGNEQFFGPGTRLTVL.

V gene TRBV3-1 combines with J gene TRBJ2-7; as DNA is missing, the TRBD1 call by TCRdb cannot be tested. From germline, CDR1 is LGHDT and CDR2 YNNKEL (reference sequence). The CDR3 contains 14 residues. The CDR3 spells CASSQGQGRYEQYF.

The chain has TRBV19 and TRBJ2-7; TCRdb names TRBD2, which stays unverified in the absence of DNA. Germline V gene sequence: CDR1 LNHDA, CDR2 SQIVND (reference sequence). The CDR3 totals 13 residues. CDR3 sequence reads: CASSSSRKVEQYF. The whole variable domain, remainder taken from reference TRBV19 and TRBJ2-7, is DGGITQSPKYLFRKEGQNVTLSCEQNLNHDAMYWYRQDPGQGLRLIYYSQIVNDFQKGDIAEGYSVSREKKESFPLTVTSAQKNPTAFYLCASSSSRKVEQYFGPGTRLTVT.

The genes are TRBV15 and TRBJ1-1. The CDR3 sequence is 14 residues long. Germline values: CDR1 LNHNV, CDR2 YYDKDF (reference sequence). The CDR3 reads CATSRDNSDTEAFF.

The chain links TRBV20-1 to TRBJ2-2; with no DNA, the TCRdb D assignment of TRBD1 cannot be verified. The CDR3 has 16 residues. CDR1 DFQATT and CDR2 SNEGSKA come from the germline V gene (reference sequence). Here the CDR3 reads CSARDSLAGGVGELFF.

The J gene is TRBJ1-2, the V gene TRBV5-1; TCRdb reports TRBD1, a call that lacks DNA to check it against. Germline lookup yields CDR1 SGHRS and CDR2 YFSETQ. The CDR3 has 15 residues. The chain's CDR3 is CASSPGIESNYGYTF.

The chain links TRBV7-9 to TRBJ2-3. Germline V gene data show CDR1 as SEHNR and CDR2 as FQNEAQ (reference sequence). This CDR3 spans 13 amino acids. CDR3 protein: CASSPPEPDTQYF.

This chain uses TRBV7-3 with TRBJ2-7; as DNA is missing, the TRBD2 call by TCRdb cannot be tested. Per the germline V gene, CDR1 is SGHTA and CDR2 is FQGTGA. The CDR3 sequence is 13 residues long. This CDR3 is CASSFSGNYEQYF.

J is TRBJ2-2 and V is TRBV20-1; as DNA is missing, the TRBD2 call by TCRdb cannot be tested. Germline-derived CDR1 and CDR2 are DFQATT and SNEGSKA (reference sequence). The CDR3 has 13 amino acids. The CDR3 loop reads CSVQREVAGELFF.

V usage is TRBV7-8 and J usage is TRBJ1-4; the TCRdb call, TRBD1, lacks DNA for checking. The CDR3 consists of 13 residues. Germline loops: CDR1 SGHVS, CDR2 FQNEAQ. The CDR3 reads CASSSYRGEKLFF.

The chain employs TRBV19 and TRBJ2-3; there is no DNA to check the TCRdb D call of TRBD2. The CDR3 has 12 amino acids. CDR1 and CDR2 (germline): LNHDA, SQIVND (reference sequence). The CDR3 is CASKEGTDTQYF.